This TCR beta chain was obtained from a study of blood T cell repertoires in COVID-19. Clones were read by immunoSEQ multiplex PCR, and TCRdb kept only the in-frame ones, dropping some. The sample comprises some 45,000 clones, 60% to 80% of which are singletons, and around 20% rests with the top ten. The CDR3 extends over 14 amino acids. CDR1 SQVTM and CDR2 ANQGSEA come from the germline V gene. Trimming cost V 4 bases and J 2 bases, with 14 bases left between them. The specimen was peripheral blood. V gene TRBV29-1 combines with J gene TRBJ1-1; no clear D gene. This TCR was sampled from a man between 65 and 80 years old with acute or convalescent COVID-19. DNA of the CDR3: TGCAGCGTTGTCCTCATCTCAGGTAACACTGAAGCTTTCTTT. Its protein is CSVVLISGNTEAFF. The variable domain in full, with the rest retrieved from reference TRBV29-1 and TRBJ1-1, is SAVISQKPSRDICQRGTSLTIQCQVDSQVTMMFWYRQQPGQSLTLIATANQGSEATYESGFVIDKFPISRPNLTFSTLTVSNMSPEDSSIYLCSVVLISGNTEAFFGQGTRLTVV.